A single sample gave rise to the 4 T cell receptor beta chains below, sequenced in a study of T cell responses to AZD1222 COVID-19 vaccine. Sequenced by immunoSEQ multiplex PCR; TCRdb stores in-frame clones only, minus some. Among some 140,000 clones listed, approximately 90% were seen once. Sequenced material: peripheral blood, taken on day 0 of AZD1222 vaccination. These TCRs come from an adult in good health.

V usage is TRBV19 and J usage is TRBJ1-1; D gene ambiguous. V lost 3 bases to trimming and J lost 1 base, with 6 bases between them. From germline, CDR1 is LNHDA and CDR2 SQIVND (reference sequence). This CDR3 spans 13 amino acids. The CDR3: CASSIRQNTEAFF. DNA of the CDR3: TGTGCCAGTAGTATCCGCCAGAACACTGAAGCTTTCTTT.

V gene TRBV4-1 combines with J gene TRBJ2-7; D gene unclear. CDR3 length: 13 amino acids. CDR1 and CDR2 (germline): MGHRA, YSYEKL. V was cut by 4 bases and J by 4 bases, with 11 bases left in between. The CDR3 DNA is TGCGCCAGCAGCCCATGGGGTTCATACGAGCAGTACTTC. It is translated as CASSPWGSYEQYF.

The chain has TRBV7-9 and TRBJ2-7; D remains unclear. The CDR3 consists of 12 residues. Germline V lookup: CDR1 SEHNR, CDR2 FQNEAQ (reference sequence). Trimming cost V 3 bases and J 3 bases, with 6 bases left between them. The CDR3 loop reads CASSFFVYEQYF. The CDR3 region has the DNA TGTGCCAGCAGCTTCTTCGTCTACGAGCAGTACTTC.

This rearrangement joins TRBV6-4 to TRBJ2-3; D gene uncertain. This CDR3 spans 16 amino acids. Trimming shortened V by 0 bases and J by 4 bases, and 14 bases separated the two germline ends. Germline CDR1 reads MRHNA; CDR2 reads SNTAGT. This CDR3 reads CASSDSFGGSPDTQYF. CDR3 DNA sequence: TGTGCCAGCAGTGACTCTTTCGGCGGCTCCCCAGATACGCAGTATTTT.